These 29 T cell receptor beta chains were all obtained from the same sample, sequenced in a study of blood T cell repertoires in COVID-19 (dated by TCRdb to 2020 to 2022). Library creation used the immunoSEQ multiplex PCR assay. TCRdb took over this immuneACCESS table, retaining in-frame rearrangements with V and J assigned. Such tables are incomplete; in checked studies, under half of the missing clones stem from an unresolved V gene, and the remainder is unexplained. The sample records approximately 220,000 clones, around four fifths of which are singletons. 4.5% to 5% of the sample belongs to the ten largest clones. The specimen was PBMCs or T cells enriched from blood (not recorded which). The receptors shown here come from a woman aged 45-60 years who had been exposed to COVID-19.

The gene calls are TRBV7-2 and TRBJ1-2; D is possibly TRBD1 (6 bases). From germline, CDR1 is SGHTA and CDR2 FQGNSA. The V end was cut by 5 bases, the J end by 9 bases, with 16 bases between. This CDR3 spans 13 amino acids. CDR3 protein: CASSGDRFSSYTF. DNA of the CDR3: TGTGCCAGCAGCGGTGACAGGTTCTCGAGCTACACCTTC.

The V call is TRBV5-6, the J call TRBJ1-1, with D possibly being TRBD1 (5 bases). The CDR3 length is 14 residues. V was pared by 1 base and J by 4 bases, with 11 bases between. CDR1 is SGHDT and CDR2 is YYEEEE in the germline V gene. The chain's CDR3 is CASSLFQGRTEAFF. DNA for the CDR3: TGTGCCAGCAGCTTGTTTCAGGGTCGCACTGAAGCTTTCTTT. Filled out from reference TRBV5-6 and TRBJ1-1, the complete variable domain reads DAGVTQSPTHLIKTRGQQVTLRCSPKSGHDTVSWYQQALGQGPQFIFQYYEEEERQRGNFPDRFSGHQFPNYSSELNVNALLLGDSALYLCASSLFQGRTEAFFGQGTRLTVV.

V gene TRBV29-1 combines with J gene TRBJ2-3; D is perhaps TRBD1 (7 bases). The germline V gene has CDR1 SQVTM and CDR2 ANQGSEA. The CDR3 spans 12 residues. The ends were cut back, 6 bases at V and 5 bases at J, with 12 bases in the middle. CDR3 loop: CSVRQGGDTQYF. The CDR3 DNA follows: TGCAGCGTAAGACAGGGAGGAGATACGCAGTATTTT.

This chain joins TRBV7-9 and TRBJ2-3; maybe TRBD2 (6 bases). Looked up from germline, CDR1 is SEHNR and CDR2 is FQNEAQ (reference sequence). This CDR3 comprises 14 residues. V lost 5 bases and J lost 2, with 11 bases in between. The CDR3 nucleotides are TGTGCCAGCAGCCAGGGACTCTCCACAGATACGCAGTATTTT. This encodes CASSQGLSTDTQYF.

The rearrangement uses TRBV15 and TRBJ2-1; D gene unclear. CDR1 is LNHNV, CDR2 YYDKDF, per germline (reference sequence). CDR3 length equals 12 residues. The germline V and J ends were trimmed by 8 bases and 3 bases, with 8 bases remaining between them. This CDR3 reads CATASGYNEQFF. CDR3 bases: TGTGCCACCGCGTCGGGCTACAATGAGCAGTTCTTC.

The rearrangement uses TRBV7-9 and TRBJ2-1; 7 bases agree with TRBD2. Germline V gene data show CDR1 as SEHNR and CDR2 as FQNEAQ (reference sequence). With 0 bases clipped from V and 4 bases from J, the junction kept 9 bases outside the gene matches. This CDR3 comprises 17 residues. The CDR3 coding sequence is TGTGCCAGCAGCTTAGCCCGAGGCGGGGGATTATACAATGAGCAGTTCTTC. Translating it yields CASSLARGGGLYNEQFF.

This chain uses TRBV3-1 (or the pseudogene TRBV3-2) with TRBJ2-2, with 8 bases fitting TRBD1. Germline trimming cut 1 base from V and 0 bases from J; bases unmatched to any gene: 4. Germline loops: CDR1 LGHDT, CDR2 YNNKEL (reference sequence). CDR3 length: 17 amino acids. Here the CDR3 reads CASSQAGQASNTGELFF. CDR3 sequence (DNA): TGTGCCAGCAGCCAAGCGGGACAGGCCTCGAACACCGGGGAGCTGTTTTTT.

V is TRBV18 and J is TRBJ2-5; 11 nucleotides line up with TRBD1. Trimming took 3 bases from V and 5 from J; bases not matched to a gene: 2. The germline V gene encodes CDR1 KGHSH and CDR2 LQKENI. The CDR3 has 14 residues. CDR3 sequence reads: CASSPDRGRETQYF. The CDR3 DNA reads TGTGCCAGCTCACCGGACAGGGGGCGTGAGACCCAGTACTTC.

This clone was found a few times. The genes are TRBV2 and TRBJ2-1, with TRBD1 matching 11 bases. J was trimmed by 9 bases and V by 10 bases; bases with no gene match: 17. CDR3 length: 16 residues. CDR1 is SNHLY and CDR2 is FYNNEI in the germline V gene. The CDR3 reads CATYSAGTGGGREQFF. For the CDR3, the DNA is TGTGCCACTTACTCCGCGGGGACAGGGGGTGGCCGTGAGCAGTTCTTC.

The chain uses TRBV3-1 (or the pseudogene TRBV3-2) and TRBJ2-5, with D possibly being TRBD1 (5 bases). The germline V gene encodes CDR1 LGHDT and CDR2 YNNKEL (reference sequence). CDR3 length: 15 amino acids. V lost 0 bases to trimming and J lost 3 bases, with 11 bases between them. Here the CDR3 reads CASSQDRIGEETQYF. In nucleotides, the CDR3 is TGTGCCAGCAGCCAAGATAGAATAGGGGAAGAGACCCAGTACTTC.

This chain joins TRBV10-3 and TRBJ1-1; possibly TRBD1 for D (5 bases). Germline V gives CDR1 ENHRY, CDR2 SYGVKD. Trimming shortened V by 2 bases and J by 4 bases, and 11 bases separated the two germline ends. The length of the CDR3 is 14 residues. This CDR3 reads CAISERRGGTEAFF. In DNA form, the CDR3 reads TGTGCCATCAGTGAGAGAAGGGGCGGCACTGAAGCTTTCTTT.

This chain uses TRBV6-2 or TRBV6-3 with TRBJ1-2, with 8 nucleotides matching TRBD1. Germline assignment: CDR1 MNHEY and CDR2 SVGEGT. The CDR3 loop spans 13 amino acids. Trimming cost V 0 bases and J 7 bases; bases outside gene matches: 1. CDR3 region: CASSYSGQGGYTF. The CDR3 DNA sequence: TGTGCCAGCAGTTACTCCGGACAGGGTGGCTACACCTTC.

The table lists this clone with a few counts. V and J are TRBV12-5 and TRBJ1-2, with D uncertain. The CDR3 length is 14 residues. Germline CDR1 reads LGHNT; CDR2 reads FRNRAP. Trimming stripped 1 base from V and 4 bases from J, with 10 bases between. The CDR3 sequence is CASGLAGVGYGYTF. The CDR3 DNA reads TGTGCTAGTGGTTTGGCCGGGGTAGGCTATGGCTACACCTTC.

The chain combines TRBV3-1 (or the pseudogene TRBV3-2) with TRBJ1-5; 8 nucleotides line up with TRBD1. Germline V gene lookup returns CDR1 LGHDT and CDR2 YNNKEL (reference sequence). CDR3 length equals 17 residues. The J segment lost 4 bases and the V segment lost 1 base, leaving 9 bases of the junction unmatched. CDR3 nucleotides: TGTGCCAGCAGCCAAGGGCTCGGACAGGGCCTTAATCAGCCCCAGCATTTT. Translating gives CASSQGLGQGLNQPQHF.

The chain has TRBV9 and TRBJ2-2, with TRBD1 as a possible D gene (5 bases). The CDR3 sequence is 15 residues long. The germline V gene encodes CDR1 SGDLS and CDR2 YYNGEE. Trimming pared 0 bases from V and 4 bases from J, leaving 10 bases between. The CDR3 coding sequence is TGTGCCAGCAGCGTAGTAGACAGAGTCACCGGGGAGCTGTTTTTT. Protein sequence: CASSVVDRVTGELFF.

The chain carries TRBV7-8 and TRBJ2-5, with 14 bases identical to TRBD2. CDR1 is SGHVS and CDR2 is FQNEAQ in the germline V gene. Trimming took 2 bases from V and 5 from J; bases not matched to a gene: 4. The CDR3 is 16 amino acids. The CDR3 is CASSLRTSGGRETQYF. CDR3 sequence (DNA): TGTGCCAGCAGCTTACGGACTAGCGGGGGGAGGGAGACCCAGTACTTC.

The genes are TRBV11-3 and TRBJ2-3, with 8 bases matching TRBD2. The V gene's germline CDR1 is SGHNT and CDR2 YENEEA. The length of the CDR3 is 14 residues. V lost 2 bases to trimming and J lost 7 bases; unmatched junction nucleotides: 5. In DNA, the CDR3 is TGTGCCAGCAGCTTACGGGGGGGCATCAATACGCAGTATTTT. It encodes CASSLRGGINTQYF.

This clone was seen once. CDR3 in DNA: TGTGCCATCGGGGACAGGTTCTCTGGAAACACCATATATTTT. Translating gives CAIGDRFSGNTIYF. This chain uses TRBV10-3 with TRBJ1-3; 8 nucleotides agree with TRBD1. Trimming at V came to 8 bases and at J to 0 bases, leaving 3 bases not matched to a gene. This CDR3 is 14 amino acids long. The V gene's germline CDR1 is ENHRY and CDR2 SYGVKD.

This chain uses TRBV5-1 with TRBJ1-2; 9 bases map to TRBD1. The germline CDR1 and CDR2 sequences are SGHRS and YFSETQ. CDR3 size: 14 residues. After removal of 7 bases from V and 7 bases from J, the junction contained 11 bases not matched to a gene. The CDR3, as DNA: TGCGCCAGCCGTCGGGACAGGGTAATGAGTGGCTACACCTTC. Amino acid sequence: CASRRDRVMSGYTF.

This chain links TRBV5-1 with TRBJ2-2, with D unclear. CDR3 length: 14 residues. Per the germline V gene, CDR1 is SGHRS and CDR2 is YFSETQ. V shed 0 bases and J shed 6 bases, with 9 bases lying between them. The CDR3 loop is CASSLGHKSGELFF. The CDR3 coding sequence is TGCGCCAGCAGCTTGGGACACAAATCCGGGGAGCTGTTTTTT.

This clone showed up just once. The V call is TRBV5-4, the J call TRBJ1-2, with no clear D. V lost 0 bases and J 4 bases, leaving 10 bases between the germline ends. Per germline, CDR1 SGHNT and CDR2 YYREEE (reference sequence). The CDR3 sequence is 14 residues long. CDR3 amino acids: CASSLDREIYGYTF. The DNA for the CDR3 is TGTGCCAGCAGCTTGGACCGGGAGATCTATGGCTACACCTTC.

The V call is TRBV5-8, the J call TRBJ1-1, with D perhaps TRBD1 (5 bases). V gave up 10 bases and J gave up 0 bases, with 13 bases separating them. The CDR3 has 13 amino acids. CDR1 SGHTS and CDR2 YDEGEE come from the germline V gene. In DNA form, the CDR3 reads TGTGCCCTTCGGGGGTTCATGAACACTGAAGCTTTCTTT. Its translation is CALRGFMNTEAFF.

V and J are TRBV5-8 and TRBJ2-3; 9 bases are shared with TRBD1. Germline CDR1 is SGHTS and CDR2 is YDEGEE. This CDR3 comprises 15 residues. Losses at the gene ends were 4 bases for V and 8 bases for J; bases not matched to a gene: 11. In DNA, the CDR3 is TGTGCCAGCAGCGGGCGGACAGGGGCACTCGGTACGCAGTATTTT. Its protein product is CASSGRTGALGTQYF.

This clone appeared a single time. The CDR3 here is CAISRRDSEAFF. The CDR3 DNA follows: TGCGCCATCTCACGCCGGGACAGTGAAGCTTTCTTT. The chain carries TRBV10-2 and TRBJ1-1, with 7 bases aligning to TRBD1. This CDR3 has 12 residues. Germline loops: CDR1 WSHSY, CDR2 SAAADI. With V trimmed by 10 bases and J by 7 bases, 9 bases remained unmatched.

The rearrangement uses TRBV11-3 and TRBJ2-2; tentative D call: TRBD1 (6 bases). The germline V gene has CDR1 SGHNT and CDR2 YENEEA. The CDR3 loop spans 12 amino acids. Trimming removed 7 bases at V and 5 bases at J, with 8 bases between. DNA of the CDR3: TGTGCCAGCACAGGGGAAACCGGGGAGCTGTTTTTT. It translates to CASTGETGELFF. Full variable domain (outside the CDR3, taken from reference TRBV11-3 and TRBJ2-2): EAGVVQSPRYKIIEKKQPVAFWCNPISGHNTLYWYLQNLGQGPELLIRYENEEAVDDSQLPKDRFSAERLKGVDSTLKIQPAELGDSAVYLCASTGETGELFFGEGSRLTVL.

The chain links TRBV6-5 to TRBJ2-1; perhaps TRBD1 as D (5 bases). The CDR3 has 14 amino acids. With 5 bases removed from V and 1 base from J, the gap between germline ends came to 9 bases. The germline gives CDR1 MNHEY, CDR2 SVGAGI. The CDR3 nucleotides are TGTGCCAGCAGTCCTGACAGATCCTACAATGAGCAGTTCTTC. Its translation is CASSPDRSYNEQFF.

The V call is TRBV7-2, the J call TRBJ2-5; the D gene is possibly TRBD1 (5 bases). Germline CDR1 reads SGHTA; CDR2 reads FQGNSA. V lost 4 bases to trimming and J lost 4 bases, with 13 bases between them. The length of the CDR3 is 14 residues. The CDR3 sequence: CASSSSSGPETQYF. CDR3 nucleotides: TGTGCCAGCAGCTCCAGCTCAGGGCCAGAGACCCAGTACTTC.

This sequence joins TRBV11-2 and TRBJ2-5; D possibly corresponds to TRBD2 (6 bases). The V gene lost 5 bases and the J gene lost 2 bases, with 15 bases spanning the gap. CDR1 SGHAT and CDR2 FQNNGV come from the germline V gene. The length of the CDR3 is 15 residues. The CDR3 nucleotides read TGTGCCAGCAGCCCCAACAGTGGAGGGCAAGAGACCCAGTACTTC. Translated: CASSPNSGGQETQYF.

The genes are TRBV4-1 and TRBJ1-2; D call uncertain. V was clipped by 0 bases and J by 3 bases, with 5 bases between them. The CDR3 extends over 13 amino acids. Germline CDR1 reads MGHRA; CDR2 reads YSYEKL. CDR3 sequence reads: CASSQEYYYGYTF. DNA of the CDR3: TGCGCCAGCAGCCAAGAGTACTACTATGGCTACACCTTC.